A single sample gave rise to the 27 T cell receptor beta chains below, sequenced in a study of T cell responses to AZD1222 COVID-19 vaccine. Sequencing was performed with immunoSEQ multiplex PCR; in TCRdb, only in-frame clones are kept and a portion is missing. The table shows 90,000 to 95,000 clones, with around 84% occurring only once. Sample: peripheral blood, taken on day 0 of AZD1222 vaccination. The receptors here all came from an adult in good health.

This rearrangement joins TRBV15 to TRBJ2-2; TRBD2 agrees at 10 bases. Germline V gives CDR1 LNHNV, CDR2 YYDKDF (reference sequence). V shed 1 base and J 5 bases; nucleotides not matched to a gene: 16. The CDR3 extends over 20 amino acids. CDR3 sequence (DNA): TGTGCCACCAGCAGAGTTAGCTGGGCGAGTGGTAGCGGGAGGACCGGGGAGCTGTTTTTT. Protein sequence: CATSRVSWASGSGRTGELFF.

The chain recombines TRBV5-1 with TRBJ1-1; D is uncertain. Germline V gene sequence: CDR1 SGHRS, CDR2 YFSETQ. The CDR3 is made up of 13 amino acids. The germline V and J ends were trimmed by 6 bases and 6 bases, with 15 bases remaining between them. The CDR3 DNA sequence: TGCGCCAGCAAGGTCGCCTTGCGGGCTGAAGCTTTCTTT. Translation: CASKVALRAEAFF.

The V and J genes are TRBV7-9 and TRBJ1-1; no clear D gene. The germline CDR1 and CDR2 sequences are SEHNR and FQNEAQ (reference sequence). V gave up 1 base and J gave up 0 bases, with 9 bases separating them. This CDR3 is built from 15 residues. The CDR3: CASSLVGIMNTEAFF. CDR3 coding DNA: TGTGCCAGCAGCTTAGTGGGGATAATGAACACTGAAGCTTTCTTT.

This chain links TRBV4-2 with TRBJ2-7; D tentatively fits TRBD1 or TRBD2 (5 bases each). The CDR3 is made up of 16 amino acids. Per germline, CDR1 LGHNA and CDR2 YNFKEQ. V was pared by 0 bases and J by 3 bases, with 15 bases between. The CDR3 region is CASSQELGAGDYEQYF. CDR3 DNA sequence: TGTGCCAGCAGCCAAGAACTCGGGGCCGGAGACTACGAGCAGTACTTC.

This chain joins TRBV12-3 or TRBV12-4 and TRBJ1-3, with D unresolved. The CDR3 spans 12 residues. Between the trimmed V and J ends, which lost 2 bases and 3 bases, there was a span of 2 bases. The CDR3 loop reads CASSLFGNTIYF. The CDR3 DNA reads as TGTGCCAGCAGTTTATTTGGAAACACCATATATTTT.

As regards this clone: Other nucleotide sequences from this sample produce the same CDR3. The rearrangement links TRBV7-9 to TRBJ2-5; no reliable D call. V was cut by 5 bases and J by 5 bases, with 9 bases left in between. From germline, CDR1 is SEHNR and CDR2 FQNEAQ (reference sequence). This CDR3 comprises 12 residues. The CDR3 sequence is CASSLIGETQYF. CDR3 nucleotide sequence: TGTGCCAGCAGCCTAATAGGGGAGACCCAGTACTTC.

The chain is built from TRBV10-3 and TRBJ2-2; D is uncertain. Germline V CDR1 and CDR2: ENHRY, SYGVKD. The CDR3 is made up of 14 amino acids. V dropped 0 bases and J dropped 3 bases, with 5 bases sitting between them. The CDR3 DNA reads TGTGCCATCAGTGAGTCCGCGGACACCGGGGAGCTGTTTTTT. Its translation is CAISESADTGELFF.

This clone was found a few times. The rearrangement links TRBV5-4 to TRBJ2-7, with D maybe TRBD2 (5 bases). Trimming removed 7 bases at V and 5 bases at J, with 16 bases between. CDR1 and CDR2 (germline): SGHNT, YYREEE (reference sequence). The CDR3 is made up of 13 amino acids. This CDR3 reads CASGESSFDEQYF. The CDR3 nucleotides are TGTGCCAGCGGGGAGAGCAGCTTCGACGAGCAGTACTTC.

The J gene is TRBJ1-5, the V gene TRBV7-3; tentatively, D is TRBD1 (6 bases). V dropped 5 bases and J dropped 0 bases, with 8 bases sitting between them. The CDR3 consists of 14 residues. CDR1 is SGHTA, CDR2 FQGTGA, per germline. CDR3 protein: CASSRTASNQPQHF. CDR3 sequence (DNA): TGTGCCAGCAGCCGGACAGCTAGCAATCAGCCCCAGCATTTT.

This chain links TRBV6-5 with TRBJ2-2, with D unresolved. CDR1 is MNHEY and CDR2 is SVGAGI in the germline V gene. The ends were cut back, 2 bases at V and 0 bases at J, with 4 bases in the middle. The CDR3 loop spans 14 amino acids. The CDR3 nucleotides are TGTGCCAGCAGTTACACCGCGAACACCGGGGAGCTGTTTTTT. Translating gives CASSYTANTGELFF.

V gene TRBV4-2 combines with J gene TRBJ1-1; TRBD1 might be the D (5 bases). This CDR3 contains 15 residues. V lost 2 bases and J 0 bases, leaving 10 bases between the germline ends. Germline V lookup: CDR1 LGHNA, CDR2 YNFKEQ. The CDR3 loop is CASSQLGVMNTEAFF. Written as DNA, the CDR3 is TGTGCCAGCAGCCAACTAGGGGTAATGAACACTGAAGCTTTCTTT.

V and J are TRBV5-1 and TRBJ1-1; 10 positions agree with TRBD1. V lost 4 bases, J lost 0 bases, and 12 bases stayed unmatched. The length of the CDR3 is 18 residues. Looked up from germline, CDR1 is SGHRS and CDR2 is YFSETQ. In DNA form, the CDR3 reads TGCGCCAGCAGCATCACCGGGACAGGGGATTTAATGAACACTGAAGCTTTCTTT. As protein: CASSITGTGDLMNTEAFF.

V usage is TRBV28 and J usage is TRBJ1-3; TRBD1 might be the D (6 bases). Between the trimmed V and J ends, which lost 6 bases and 0 bases, there was a span of 12 bases. The CDR3 totals 15 residues. The germline gives CDR1 MDHEN, CDR2 SYDVKM. The CDR3 DNA reads TGTGCCAGCAGCCCCAGGGGAGGCTCTGGAAACACCATATATTTT. It translates to CASSPRGGSGNTIYF.

The chain is built from TRBV5-1 and TRBJ1-1; D is unclear. The CDR3 sequence is 13 residues long. The V gene's germline CDR1 is SGHRS and CDR2 YFSETQ. Between the trimmed V and J ends, which lost 5 bases and 0 bases, there was a span of 8 bases. CDR3 loop: CASRAEMNTEAFF. Written as DNA, the CDR3 is TGCGCCAGCAGGGCAGAGATGAACACTGAAGCTTTCTTT.

In its sample, this clone was seen a few times. The chain combines TRBV7-9 with TRBJ2-3; perhaps TRBD2 as D (6 bases). Germline-derived CDR1 and CDR2 are SEHNR and FQNEAQ (reference sequence). V shed 5 bases and J shed 4 bases, with 16 bases lying between them. This CDR3 is 15 amino acids long. CDR3 in amino acids: CASSPGWGVADTQYF. The CDR3 DNA reads TGTGCCAGCAGCCCGGGGTGGGGGGTCGCAGATACGCAGTATTTT.

This clone showed up just once. J is TRBJ2-1 and V is TRBV18; the match to TRBD2 covers 10 bases. Trimming cost V 5 bases and J 6 bases; bases outside gene matches: 7. Germline V gives CDR1 KGHSH, CDR2 LQKENI. This CDR3 is 15 amino acids long. Here the CDR3 reads CASSASGGDVNEQFF. As DNA, the CDR3 is TGTGCCAGCTCAGCAAGCGGGGGGGACGTCAATGAGCAGTTCTTC.

CDR3 amino acids: CASSQGMIFGQPQHF. The CDR3 bases are TGTGCCAGCAGCCAGGGGATGATTTTTGGGCAGCCCCAGCATTTT. V gene TRBV7-2 combines with J gene TRBJ1-5; D possibly corresponds to TRBD1 (6 bases). Looked up from germline, CDR1 is SGHTA and CDR2 is FQGNSA. Trimming cost V 5 bases and J 7 bases, with 18 bases left between them. This CDR3 spans 15 amino acids.

The chain uses TRBV19 and TRBJ1-5; D possibly corresponds to TRBD1 (6 bases). The V and J ends lost 6 bases and 0 bases respectively, with 12 bases between them. The CDR3 covers 15 residues. Germline V lookup: CDR1 LNHDA, CDR2 SQIVND (reference sequence). The CDR3 loop reads CASRGQINSNQPQHF. CDR3 in DNA: TGTGCCAGTAGAGGACAGATCAATAGCAATCAGCCCCAGCATTTT.

This clone has just one count. The rearrangement uses TRBV6-5 and TRBJ1-1; tentatively, D is TRBD1 (5 bases). The V gene's germline CDR1 is MNHEY and CDR2 SVGAGI. CDR3 size: 11 residues. V was pared by 10 bases and J by 13 bases, with 19 bases between. The CDR3 loop reads CATSPGAGFFF. The CDR3 region has the DNA TGTGCCACTTCCCCCGGGGCGGGATTTTTCTTT.

This chain joins TRBV25-1 and TRBJ1-4; unclear D gene. Germline CDR1 reads MGHDK; CDR2 reads SYGVNS. V lost 4 bases and J 8 bases, leaving 23 bases between the germline ends. The CDR3 spans 17 residues. CDR3 coding DNA: TGTGCCAGCAGTGCCCTCAGAGCGACGGGCACCGGGGAAAAACTGTTTTTT. Its protein is CASSALRATGTGEKLFF.

V usage is TRBV24-1 and J usage is TRBJ1-2, with D possibly being TRBD1 (5 bases). The length of the CDR3 is 14 residues. The ends were cut back, 3 bases at V and 2 bases at J, with 9 bases in the middle. From germline, CDR1 is KGHDR and CDR2 SFDVKD. CDR3 sequence (DNA): TGTGCCACCAGTGATAGACAGCTAAACTATGGCTACACCTTC. It yields the protein CATSDRQLNYGYTF.

V and J are TRBV6-5 and TRBJ2-1, with TRBD2 matching 7 bases. Trimming removed 2 bases from V and 4 bases from J; junction bases left unmatched: 5. CDR1 is MNHEY, CDR2 SVGAGI, per germline. This CDR3 has 15 residues. The CDR3 DNA is TGTGCCAGCAGTTACACCAGCGGGGCGTACAATGAGCAGTTCTTC. Translated, it gives CASSYTSGAYNEQFF.

A remark on this clone: The sample contains more than one DNA sequence encoding this CDR3. This chain connects TRBV7-2 to TRBJ1-1; D uncertain. The CDR3 contains 13 residues. Germline loops: CDR1 SGHTA, CDR2 FQGNSA. The V and J ends lost 6 bases and 1 base respectively, with 9 bases between them. This CDR3 is CASSLTENTEAFF. The CDR3 DNA reads as TGTGCCAGCAGTTTAACAGAGAACACTGAAGCTTTCTTT.

This clone has a handful of counts. The V call is TRBV6-6, the J call TRBJ2-5, with 10 bases matching TRBD2. The CDR3 consists of 15 residues. V shed 6 bases, J shed 2 bases, and the junction held 6 bases outside the gene matches. Germline values: CDR1 MNHNY, CDR2 SVGAGI (reference sequence). CDR3: CASRRAGGPQETQYF. The CDR3 nucleotides read TGTGCCAGCAGACGAGCGGGGGGGCCACAAGAGACCCAGTACTTC.

The V call is TRBV4-1, the J call TRBJ1-1; no clear D. This CDR3 has 16 amino acids. CDR1 MGHRA and CDR2 YSYEKL come from the germline V gene. The ends were cut back, 1 base at V and 1 base at J, with 13 bases in the middle. In DNA, the CDR3 is TGCGCCAGCAGCCAAGGCCCATACCTGGGGAACACTGAAGCTTTCTTT. Amino acids: CASSQGPYLGNTEAFF.

This chain links TRBV2 with TRBJ1-6; 9 positions agree with TRBD1. CDR3 size: 15 residues. The germline gives CDR1 SNHLY, CDR2 FYNNEI. Trimming cost V 7 bases and J 7 bases; bases outside gene matches: 8. The CDR3 loop is CASTTGGAGNSPLHF. CDR3 nucleotide sequence: TGTGCCAGCACTACAGGGGGCGCGGGGAATTCACCCCTCCACTTT.

This chain connects TRBV20-1 to TRBJ2-5; D is possibly TRBD2 (6 bases). Looked up from germline, CDR1 is DFQATT and CDR2 is SNEGSKA (reference sequence). CDR3 length: 16 amino acids. Trimming pared 6 bases from V and 5 bases from J, leaving 25 bases between. Here the CDR3 reads CSASFSSASDGETQYF. In DNA form, the CDR3 reads TGCAGTGCCAGTTTTTCGTCCGCTAGCGACGGTGAGACCCAGTACTTC.